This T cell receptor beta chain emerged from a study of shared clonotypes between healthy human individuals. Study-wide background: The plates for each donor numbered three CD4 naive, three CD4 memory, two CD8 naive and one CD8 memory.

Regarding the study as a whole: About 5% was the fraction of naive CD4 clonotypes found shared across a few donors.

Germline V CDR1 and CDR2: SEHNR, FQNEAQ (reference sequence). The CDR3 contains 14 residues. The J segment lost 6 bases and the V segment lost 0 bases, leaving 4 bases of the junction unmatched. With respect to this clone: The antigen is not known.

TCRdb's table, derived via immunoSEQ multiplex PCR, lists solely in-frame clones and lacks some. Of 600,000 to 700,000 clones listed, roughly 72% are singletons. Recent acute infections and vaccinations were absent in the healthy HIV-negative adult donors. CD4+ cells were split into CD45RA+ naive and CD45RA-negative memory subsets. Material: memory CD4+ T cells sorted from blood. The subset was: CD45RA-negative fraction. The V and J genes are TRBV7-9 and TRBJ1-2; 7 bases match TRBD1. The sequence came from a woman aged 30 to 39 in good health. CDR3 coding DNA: TGTGCCAGCAGCTTAGCCACAGGGGTCCATGGCTACACCTTC. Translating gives CASSLATGVHGYTF.